The present T cell receptor beta chain was sequenced within a study of cytomegalovirus exposure and HLA in healthy donors. About the study: The Caucasian-associated ancestry cluster contained 75% to 85% of the approximately 400 genotyped donors. Points from the study as a whole: The productive fraction for most TCR beta V segments was about 87% or about 30% in an earlier analysis. Reports state that TCR beta sequences accurately predicted most subjects' HLA-A and HLA-B alleles.

Points on this clone: Its antigen is as yet unknown.

The donors (healthy individuals) were bone marrow donors. A multiplex PCR was run with 60 Vbeta primers and 13 Jbeta primers. The assay was immunoSEQ multiplex PCR, and TCRdb's table has in-frame clones only and misses some. The sample includes 130,000 or so clones, 61% of them seen just once. Germline V gene data show CDR1 as LNHNV and CDR2 as YYDKDF (reference sequence). V lost 5 bases, J lost 5 bases, and 6 bases stayed unmatched. This CDR3 spans 14 amino acids. The sequence derives from a male donor in good health and CMV-seronegative. The gene calls are TRBV15 and TRBJ2-5, with 9 bases fitting TRBD1. Sequenced sample: PBMCs. The CDR3 spells CATSWGTGRETQYF. The CDR3 DNA is TGTGCCACCAGCTGGGGGACAGGGCGGGAGACCCAGTACTTC.